The present entry profiles one T cell receptor beta chain with its context. What it recognizes is unknown. The CDR3 loop spans 15 amino acids. Germline trimming cut 5 bases from V and 7 bases from J; bases unmatched to any gene: 10. The germline V gene has CDR1 PRHDT and CDR2 FYEKMQ (reference sequence). Using immunoSEQ multiplex PCR, the repertoire was profiled, and TCRdb retains in-frame clones only, with some absent. The sample consists of tens of thousands of clones, around three quarters of them appearing once. These data belong to a study of T cell responses to AZD1222 COVID-19 vaccine. Study results and limitations: Spike-specific TCR repertoires showed rising breadth and depth after two AZD1222 doses. Donors were largely white British and mainly female; clonal diversity was possibly underestimated.

The origin of this receptor is an adult who received the AZD1222 COVID-19 vaccine. The specimen was peripheral blood, collected 28 days after the second AZD1222 dose. This chain links TRBV13 with TRBJ2-2, with 7 nucleotides matching TRBD1. The CDR3 loop reads CASSPSTGSFGELFF. The CDR3 DNA reads TGTGCCAGCAGCCCATCGACAGGGAGCTTCGGGGAGCTGTTTTTT.